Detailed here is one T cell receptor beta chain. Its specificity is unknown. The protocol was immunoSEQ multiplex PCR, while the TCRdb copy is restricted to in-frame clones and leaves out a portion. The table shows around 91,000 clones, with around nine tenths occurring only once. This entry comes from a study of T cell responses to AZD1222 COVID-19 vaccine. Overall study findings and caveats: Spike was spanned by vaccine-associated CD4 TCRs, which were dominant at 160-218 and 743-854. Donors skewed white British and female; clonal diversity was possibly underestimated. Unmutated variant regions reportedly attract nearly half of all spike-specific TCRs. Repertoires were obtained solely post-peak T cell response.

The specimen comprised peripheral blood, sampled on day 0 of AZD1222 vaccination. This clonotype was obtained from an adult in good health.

In nucleotides, the CDR3 is TGTGCCAGCAGTAGGACCTCCTACGAGCAGTACTTC. Protein sequence: CASSRTSYEQYF. The chain recombines TRBV7-9 with TRBJ2-7; D is unresolved. CDR3 size: 12 residues. V was shortened by 6 bases and J by 0 bases, with 6 bases between the two germline ends. Germline CDR1 reads SEHNR; CDR2 reads FQNEAQ (reference sequence).